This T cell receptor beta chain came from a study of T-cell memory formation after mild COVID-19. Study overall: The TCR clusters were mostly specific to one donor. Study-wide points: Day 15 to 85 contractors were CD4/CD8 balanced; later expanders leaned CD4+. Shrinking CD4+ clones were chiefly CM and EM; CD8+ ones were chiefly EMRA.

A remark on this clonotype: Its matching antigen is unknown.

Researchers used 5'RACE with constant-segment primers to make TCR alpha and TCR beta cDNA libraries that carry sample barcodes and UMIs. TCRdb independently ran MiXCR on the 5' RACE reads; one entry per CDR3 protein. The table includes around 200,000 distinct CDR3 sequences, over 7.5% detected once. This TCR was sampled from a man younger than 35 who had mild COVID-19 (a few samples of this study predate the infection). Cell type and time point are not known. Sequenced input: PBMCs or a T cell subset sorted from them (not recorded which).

The DNA of the CDR3 is TGTGCCAGCGGGGCGCGGGGCACTGAAGCTTTCTTT. Its translation: CASGARGTEAFF. The rearrangement links TRBV2 to TRBJ1-1; D might be TRBD1 (5 bases). V lost 8 bases and J lost 4, with 11 bases in between. CDR1 SNHLY and CDR2 FYNNEI come from the germline V gene. CDR3 length: 12 residues.